These T cell receptor beta chains were read from a single sample in a study of cytomegalovirus exposure and HLA in healthy donors. Repertoires were generated with immunoSEQ multiplex PCR, while TCRdb's copy carries only in-frame clones and drops some. The repertoire holds some 130,000 clones, approximately 78% seen once, with 1.5% in the top ten. The sequenced material came from PBMCs. The receptors originated from a female donor in good health and CMV-seronegative. Both conserved end residues are part of each CDR3. D genes are given only for firm matches. A row's size may be missing; if present it is once, few, many or a size class.

j_gene	abundance	v_gene	d_gene	CDR3nt	CDR3aa
TRBJ2-7	few	TRBV4-1	NA	TGCGCCAGCAGCTTAGCGGAGGGGTACGAGCAGTACTTC	CASSLAEGYEQYF
TRBJ2-7	NA	TRBV5-1	NA	TGCGCCAGCAGCTGGACTATTTTCTCCTACGAGCAGTACTTC	CASSWTIFSYEQYF
TRBJ1-1	NA	TRBV7-9	NA	TGTGCCAGCAGCTTGAGGGCCGTCTACGATGAAGCTTTCTTT	CASSLRAVYDEAFF
TRBJ1-5	few	TRBV6-1	NA	TGTGCCAGCAGTGAAGAACACTATAGCAATCAGCCCCAGCATTTT	CASSEEHYSNQPQHF
TRBJ2-7	NA	TRBV30	TRBD2	TGTGCCTGCCAGCGGGGCAGAACCTACGAGCAGTACTTC	CACQRGRTYEQYF
TRBJ2-7	NA	TRBV5-6	TRBD1	TGTGCCAGCAGCTCGACGGGGACAGGGATCTACGAGCAGTACTTC	CASSSTGTGIYEQYF
TRBJ2-2	NA	TRBV7-2	NA	TGTGCCAGCAGCTTATCTCAGGGCGGCACCGGGGAGCTGTTTTTT	CASSLSQGGTGELFF
TRBJ1-1	NA	TRBV9	NA	TGTGCCAGCAGCTCCGCCGGGGATGGGGAAGCTTTCTTT	CASSSAGDGEAFF
TRBJ1-2	NA	TRBV27	TRBD1	TGTGCCAGCAGCCGGGACAGTAACTATGGCTACACCTTC	CASSRDSNYGYTF
TRBJ1-1	once	TRBV4-3	NA	TGCGCCAGCAGCCAAGAATGGAGAGAGAACACTGAAGCTTTCTTT	CASSQEWRENTEAFF
TRBJ2-4	NA	TRBV6-5	NA	TGTGCCAGCAGTTACCAGGGACTAGCCAAAAACATTCAGTACTTC	CASSYQGLAKNIQYF
TRBJ2-5	NA	TRBV7-6	NA	TGTGCCAGCAGCTTATCGGGGCAAGAGACCCAGTACTTC	CASSLSGQETQYF
TRBJ1-5	NA	TRBV4-1	NA	TGCGCCAGCAGCCAGGGGGAGGCCAATCAGCCCCAGCATTTT	CASSQGEANQPQHF
TRBJ2-7	NA	TRBV19	TRBD1	TGTGCCAGTACCTCGACAGGGATCGACGAGCAGTACTTC	CASTSTGIDEQYF
TRBJ1-1	NA	TRBV18	NA	TGTGCCAGCTCACCCACGGGGGGAGACACTGAAGCTTTCTTT	CASSPTGGDTEAFF
TRBJ1-2	NA	TRBV2	NA	TGTGCCAGCACAACCGGTCCAGGCTTTGGCTACACCTTC	CASTTGPGFGYTF
TRBJ2-5	NA	TRBV10-3	TRBD2	TGTGCCATCAGTGAGCGGGAGGGCGAAGAGACCCAGTACTTC	CAISEREGEETQYF
TRBJ1-1	NA	TRBV2	NA	TGTGCCAGCAGTACAATGCCGAACACTGAAGCTTTCTTT	CASSTMPNTEAFF
TRBJ2-1	NA	TRBV30	TRBD1	TGTGCCTGGAGTCCGGGACAGACCGCGAGTGAGCAGTTCTTC	CAWSPGQTASEQFF
TRBJ2-3	NA	TRBV5-1	TRBD2	TGCGCCAGCCGAAGGGCCCAGCGGGAGTGGGATACGCAGTATTTT	CASRRAQREWDTQYF
TRBJ2-5	few	TRBV11-2	TRBD1	TGTGCCAGCAGCTTAGTGTACAGGGGATCCCAAGAGACCCAGTACTTC	CASSLVYRGSQETQYF
TRBJ2-1	NA	TRBV5-6	TRBD2	TGTGCCAGCAGCTCCCGGGGGCTAGCGGGATTTAACAATGAGCAGTTCTTC	CASSSRGLAGFNNEQFF
TRBJ2-1	NA	TRBV4-1	TRBD1	TGCGCCAGCTTCGCGCCGGGACAGGGAGGGAATGAGCAGTTCTTC	CASFAPGQGGNEQFF
TRBJ2-1	NA	TRBV9	TRBD1	TGTGCCAGCAGCCCCGGACAGGGAAGTCAGTTCTTC	CASSPGQGSQFF
TRBJ2-1	NA	TRBV4-2	TRBD2	TGTGCCAGCAGCCAATCTAGCGGGAGGAGCTCCTACAATGAGCAGTTCTTC	CASSQSSGRSSYNEQFF
TRBJ1-4	NA	TRBV28	NA	TGTGCCAGCAACTCCCATGAAAAACTGTTTTTT	CASNSHEKLFF
TRBJ1-5	NA	TRBV23-1	NA	TGCGCCAGCAGCCTAAATTGCAATCAGCCCCAGCATTTT	CASSLNCNQPQHF
TRBJ1-4	NA	TRBV27	NA	TGTGCCAGCAGTTTAGGGCCGGGGGGCGCGGTTGAAAAACTGTTTTTT	CASSLGPGGAVEKLFF
TRBJ2-5	NA	TRBV6-1	NA	TGTGCCAGCAGTGCTCTGACAGGACAAGAGACCCAGTACTTC	CASSALTGQETQYF
TRBJ1-2	NA	TRBV5-1	NA	TGCGCCAGCAGCTTGGCCGGGGGGAGGGACTATGGCTACACCTTC	CASSLAGGRDYGYTF
TRBJ1-5	NA	TRBV5-6	NA	TGTGCCAGCAGCTTGGCCGTTACAAATCAGCCCCAGCATTTT	CASSLAVTNQPQHF
TRBJ1-3	few	TRBV9	TRBD1	TGTGCCAGCAGCGTAGGATTAATGACAGGGGGCATCTCTGGAAACACCATATATTTT	CASSVGLMTGGISGNTIYF
TRBJ2-3	NA	TRBV10-1	NA	TGCGCCAGCAGTGAGAGGGTCGGGGGGCAGTATTTT	CASSERVGGQYF
TRBJ2-7	once	TRBV4-3	NA	TGCGCCAGCAGCCAAGGGACAGTCCACTACGAGCAGTACTTC	CASSQGTVHYEQYF
TRBJ2-3	many	TRBV5-1	NA	TGCGCCAGCAGCTTGGTTGGGCAGGTAACGGATACGCAGTATTTT	CASSLVGQVTDTQYF
TRBJ2-5	NA	TRBV7-9	TRBD2	TGTGCCAGCAGCTTCCTAGCGGGAGGAAAGGAGACCCAGTACTTC	CASSFLAGGKETQYF
TRBJ2-3	NA	TRBV7-9	TRBD2	TGTGCCAGCAGCTTTGGTACGGGACTAGCCACCAGCACAGATACGCAGTATTTT	CASSFGTGLATSTDTQYF
TRBJ2-6	NA	TRBV10-1	NA	TGCGCCAGCAGTGACCCCGGGTCTGGGGCCAACGTCCTGACTTTC	CASSDPGSGANVLTF
TRBJ2-3	NA	TRBV5-1	NA	TGCGCCAACCCCTCTAGCGAGAGGGCCCAAAGAGATACGCAGTATTTT	CANPSSERAQRDTQYF
TRBJ2-3	few	TRBV7-3	TRBD1	TGTGCCAGCAGCTTAATGGGACAGGGGGTGACAGATACGCAGTATTTT	CASSLMGQGVTDTQYF
TRBJ2-3	NA	TRBV5-1	TRBD1	TGCGCCAGCAGCCCCAGACAGGGAACTACAGATACGCAGTATTTT	CASSPRQGTTDTQYF
TRBJ2-7	few	TRBV5-8	TRBD1	TGTGCCAGCAGCTTGTCAGGGGGCTACGAGCAGTACTTC	CASSLSGGYEQYF
TRBJ2-7	NA	TRBV6-5	NA	TGTGCCAGCAAATACGGCTACGAGCAGTACTTC	CASKYGYEQYF
TRBJ1-3	NA	TRBV10-3	TRBD1	TGTGCCTCGACGACAGGGGGCGGAAACACCATATATTTT	CASTTGGGNTIYF
TRBJ1-5	NA	TRBV7-3	NA	TGTGCCAGCAGCTTAGACGGAACGGGACCCCAGCATTTT	CASSLDGTGPQHF
TRBJ1-1	NA	TRBV5-1	NA	TGCGCCAGCAGCTTGGTGGACACGAACACTGAAGCTTTCTTT	CASSLVDTNTEAFF
TRBJ2-3	NA	TRBV28	NA	TGTGCCAGCAGTTTAGTACTACCAGCGGATACGCAGTATTTT	CASSLVLPADTQYF
TRBJ2-7	NA	TRBV7-3	NA	TGTGCCAGCAGCTTGGAGAAGATTAACTCCTACGAGCAGTACTTC	CASSLEKINSYEQYF
TRBJ1-2	NA	TRBV6-1	TRBD1	TGTGCCAGCAGTGCGCAGGGGGCTCGTGGCTACACCTTC	CASSAQGARGYTF